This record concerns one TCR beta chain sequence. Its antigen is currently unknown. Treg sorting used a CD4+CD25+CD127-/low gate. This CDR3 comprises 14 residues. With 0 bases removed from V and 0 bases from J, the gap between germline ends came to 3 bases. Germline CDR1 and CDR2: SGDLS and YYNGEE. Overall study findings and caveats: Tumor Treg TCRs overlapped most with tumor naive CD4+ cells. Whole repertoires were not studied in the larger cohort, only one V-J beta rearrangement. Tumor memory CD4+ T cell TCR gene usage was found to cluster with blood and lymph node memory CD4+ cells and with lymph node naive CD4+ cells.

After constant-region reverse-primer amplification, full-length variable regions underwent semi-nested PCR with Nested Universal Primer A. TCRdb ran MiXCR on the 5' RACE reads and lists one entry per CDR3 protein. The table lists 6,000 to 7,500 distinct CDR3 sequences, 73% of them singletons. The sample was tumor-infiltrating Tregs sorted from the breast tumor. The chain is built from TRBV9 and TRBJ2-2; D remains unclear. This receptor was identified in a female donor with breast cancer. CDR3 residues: CASSVEPNTGELFF. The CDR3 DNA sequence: TGTGCCAGCAGCGTAGAACCGAACACCGGGGAGCTGTTTTTT.